Below, 8 T cell receptor beta chains from the same sample are listed, as sequenced in a study of control samples from healthy donors and cancer patients (dated by TCRdb to 2020 to 2022). The library was prepared using the immunoSEQ multiplex PCR assay. Drawn from immuneACCESS, this table holds only the in-frame rearrangements with V and J called that TCRdb kept. Clones are partly lost; checked studies trace under half to an unresolved V gene and leave the rest unexplained. The sample table holds around 130,000 clones, of which approximately 87% were seen once. 12% of the sample comes from the top ten. The sequenced material came from blood. These receptors came from a man younger than 45 in good health.

Worth noting for this clone: This may be a read error, as it is one base from a much larger clone. The same CDR3 also results from other DNA sequences found in this sample. The chain is built from TRBV4-1 and TRBJ1-2; 11 bases fit TRBD1. V shed 11 bases and J 8 bases; nucleotides not matched to a gene: 19. The CDR3 contains 16 residues. The V gene's germline CDR1 is MGHRA and CDR2 YSYEKL. The CDR3 DNA follows: TGCGCCCCCAGCCAAGGGAGGGGGGGACAGGGGGAAGGCTACACCTTC. The encoded protein is CAPSQGRGGQGEGYTF.

The J gene is TRBJ2-1, the V gene TRBV6-5; maybe TRBD1 (6 bases). The germline V gene has CDR1 MNHEY and CDR2 SVGAGI. V shed 7 bases and J shed 7 bases, with 17 bases lying between them. The CDR3 length is 14 residues. DNA for the CDR3: TGTGCCAGCAAGGAGGCAGGGGCGTGGAATGAGCAGTTCTTC. Its protein is CASKEAGAWNEQFF.

This chain joins TRBV2 and TRBJ1-5; D is undetermined. The CDR3 length is 14 residues. V lost 3 bases to trimming and J lost 6 bases, with 12 bases between them. The germline CDR1 and CDR2 sequences are SNHLY and FYNNEI. CDR3 sequence reads: CASSDLGSGQPQHF. CDR3 nucleotides: TGTGCCAGCAGTGACCTCGGGTCGGGTCAGCCCCAGCATTTT. Full variable domain (rest looked up from reference TRBV2 and TRBJ1-5): EPEVTQTPSHQVTQMGQEVILRCVPISNHLYFYWYRQILGQKVEFLVSFYNNEISEKSEIFDDQFSVERPDGSNFTLKIRSTKLEDSAMYFCASSDLGSGQPQHFGDGTRLSIL.

The chain couples TRBV5-1 to TRBJ1-1; 8 bases fit TRBD1. CDR1 is SGHRS, CDR2 YFSETQ, per germline. The junction had 13 bases not matched to a gene; V was cut back by 5 bases and J by 1 base. This CDR3 contains 17 residues. The CDR3 loop reads CASRATGQGLTNTEAFF. For the CDR3, the DNA is TGCGCCAGCAGGGCTACTGGACAGGGACTTACGAACACTGAAGCTTTCTTT.

The chain is built from TRBV2 and TRBJ1-4, with 9 bases fitting TRBD1. CDR1 SNHLY and CDR2 FYNNEI come from the germline V gene. CDR3 length: 15 residues. V lost 6 bases, J lost 8 bases, and 10 bases stayed unmatched. The CDR3 loop reads CASRGWDRDGEKLFF. As DNA, the CDR3 is TGTGCCAGCAGGGGATGGGACAGGGATGGGGAAAAACTGTTTTTT.

The chain uses TRBV5-5 and TRBJ2-5, with 8 bases identical to TRBD2. CDR1 and CDR2 (germline): SGHKS, YYEKEE (reference sequence). Trimming cost V 1 base and J 1 base; bases outside gene matches: 0. The CDR3 spans 14 residues. The CDR3: CASSLTSGQETQYF. Written as DNA, the CDR3 is TGTGCCAGCAGCTTGACTAGCGGCCAAGAGACCCAGTACTTC.

This clone was seen a single time. The chain is built from TRBV6-6 and TRBJ2-6; D is possibly TRBD1 (6 bases). Per the germline V gene, CDR1 is MNHNY and CDR2 is SVGAGI (reference sequence). The CDR3 is 16 residues long. V was trimmed by 0 bases and J by 2 bases, leaving 8 bases between them. CDR3 protein: CASSYSRGAGANVLTF. The CDR3 DNA follows: TGTGCCAGCAGTTACTCCAGGGGAGCTGGGGCCAACGTCCTGACTTTC.

The CDR3 sequence is CASSQSALNTEAFF. The CDR3 coding sequence is TGTGCCAGCAGCCAATCGGCGTTGAACACTGAAGCTTTCTTT. The rearrangement joins TRBV14 to TRBJ1-1; D is undetermined. The V gene lost 2 bases and the J gene lost 0 bases, with 7 bases spanning the gap. Germline loops: CDR1 SGHDN, CDR2 FVKESK. The CDR3 runs 14 residues. Combining the CDR3 with reference TRBV14 and TRBJ1-1 gives the whole variable domain EAGVTQFPSHSVIEKGQTVTLRCDPISGHDNLYWYRRVMGKEIKFLLHFVKESKQDESGMPNNRFLAERTGGTYSTLKVQPAELEDSGVYFCASSQSALNTEAFFGQGTRLTVV.